The 30 T cell receptor beta chains below come from one sample, sequenced in a study of cytomegalovirus exposure and HLA in healthy donors. The study ran its PCR with 60 Vbeta and 13 Jbeta primers. Data came from immunoSEQ multiplex PCR; TCRdb stores just in-frame clones and leaves some out. The top ten clones hold approximately 8% of a sample with 150,000 to 180,000 clones, around 75% of them seen once. Sequencing was done on a sample of PBMCs. The source of these receptors is a young man in good health and CMV-seropositive.

This clone was detected once. The rearrangement links TRBV29-1 to TRBJ2-1; 7 nucleotides align to TRBD1. Germline lookup yields CDR1 SQVTM and CDR2 ANQGSEA. The CDR3 sequence is 13 residues long. J gave up 3 bases and V 6 bases, and 5 bases lay outside the gene matches. The CDR3 bases are TGCAGCGTCGAGAGACAGGGCTACAATGAGCAGTTCTTC. Its translation: CSVERQGYNEQFF.

The chain couples TRBV29-1 to TRBJ1-1; 9 bases are shared with TRBD1. Germline CDR1 and CDR2: SQVTM and ANQGSEA. The CDR3 length is 13 residues. Trimming at V came to 6 bases and at J to 10 bases, leaving 12 bases not matched to a gene. CDR3 DNA sequence: TGCAGCGTCTCGGGACAGGGTCGTATAGGAGCTTTCTTT. It is translated as CSVSGQGRIGAFF.

The chain uses TRBV11-3 and TRBJ2-5; TRBD1 agrees at 7 bases. CDR3 length equals 13 residues. J gave up 2 bases and V 5 bases, and 2 bases lay outside the gene matches. Germline V gene sequence: CDR1 SGHNT, CDR2 YENEEA. The CDR3 loop reads CASSQGQQETQYF. Here the CDR3 DNA reads TGTGCCAGCAGCCAGGGACAGCAAGAGACCCAGTACTTC.

This chain uses TRBV27 with TRBJ1-5; D not resolved. The CDR3 is 13 amino acids. The germline V and J ends were trimmed by 3 bases and 1 base, with 4 bases remaining between them. Germline CDR1 and CDR2: MNHEY and SMNVEV (reference sequence). The CDR3: CASSFQSNQPQHF. The CDR3 DNA sequence: TGTGCCAGCAGTTTCCAGAGCAATCAGCCCCAGCATTTT.

The chain couples TRBV28 to TRBJ1-3, with 11 nucleotides matching TRBD1. The germline CDR1 and CDR2 sequences are MDHEN and SYDVKM. The ends lost 5 bases at V and 4 bases at J; junction bases unmatched: 7. This CDR3 has 16 residues. The CDR3 nucleotides are TGTGCCAGCAGTACTATGGGACAGGGGGTCGGAAACACCATATATTTT. It specifies CASSTMGQGVGNTIYF.

This chain links TRBV11-2 with TRBJ2-5; 9 bases map to TRBD1. The CDR3 runs to 16 residues. Germline loops: CDR1 SGHAT, CDR2 FQNNGV. V dropped 4 bases and J dropped 6; count of bases not matched to a gene: 12. The CDR3 DNA reads as TGTGCCAGCAGCTCCGCAGCCGGGACAGGGACACAGACCCAGTACTTC. Its translation is CASSSAAGTGTQTQYF.

The chain is built from TRBV27 and TRBJ1-3, with TRBD1 matching over 7 bases. V gave up 4 bases and J gave up 0 bases; unmatched junction bases: 6. Germline V gene lookup returns CDR1 MNHEY and CDR2 SMNVEV (reference sequence). The CDR3 covers 16 residues. CDR3 sequence reads: CASSSGQPSSGNTIYF. The DNA for the CDR3 is TGTGCCAGCAGTTCGGGACAGCCCAGCTCTGGAAACACCATATATTTT.

The CDR3, as DNA: TGTGCCAGCAGCTTAGGAGCCCTCGCCTCCTACGAGCAGTACTTC. This gives the protein CASSLGALASYEQYF. The chain joins TRBV7-9 to TRBJ2-7; D is unresolved. V shed 1 base and J shed 0 bases, with 10 bases lying between them. The length of the CDR3 is 15 residues. Germline CDR1 is SEHNR and CDR2 is FQNEAQ (reference sequence).

CDR3: CASSLRQDGYTF. DNA for the CDR3: TGTGCCAGCAGCTTAAGACAGGATGGCTACACCTTC. V gene TRBV5-4 combines with J gene TRBJ1-2, with a possible D match to TRBD1 (6 bases). In germline, CDR1 is SGHNT, CDR2 YYREEE (reference sequence). Trimming cost V 2 bases and J 6 bases, with 8 bases left between them. CDR3 length equals 12 residues. The variable domain in full, with the rest retrieved from reference TRBV5-4 and TRBJ1-2, is ETGVTQSPTHLIKTRGQQVTLRCSSQSGHNTVSWYQQALGQGPQFIFQYYREEENGRGNFPPRFSGLQFPNYSSELNVNALELDDSALYLCASSLRQDGYTFGSGTRLTVV.

This chain connects TRBV7-3 to TRBJ1-5, with D tentatively TRBD1 (5 bases). This CDR3 has 13 residues. With 4 bases removed from V and 6 bases from J, the gap between germline ends came to 10 bases. Germline V lookup: CDR1 SGHTA, CDR2 FQGTGA. DNA for the CDR3: TGTGCCAGCAGCTCAGGGCCTGGTCAGCCCCAGCATTTT. Amino acids: CASSSGPGQPQHF.

V and J are TRBV6-6 and TRBJ1-1; no firm D call. Germline-derived CDR1 and CDR2 are MNHNY and SVGAGI (reference sequence). The germline V and J ends were trimmed by 2 bases and 8 bases, with 6 bases remaining between them. This CDR3 has 11 residues. The DNA for the CDR3 is TGTGCCAGCAGTTACGGAGTGGAAGCTTTCTTT. Its protein is CASSYGVEAFF.

The gene calls are TRBV2 and TRBJ2-1, with D perhaps TRBD2 (6 bases). Trimming took 6 bases from V and 9 from J, leaving 15 bases between them. Germline V gene lookup returns CDR1 SNHLY and CDR2 FYNNEI. The CDR3 has 13 amino acids. DNA of the CDR3: TGTGCCAGCAGGGGGGGAGTGTGGGGTGAGCAGTTCTTC. It encodes CASRGGVWGEQFF.

The chain employs TRBV19 and TRBJ2-7, with 8 bases lining up with TRBD1. CDR3 length: 13 residues. CDR1 and CDR2 from the germline V gene are LNHDA and SQIVND (reference sequence). V gave up 6 bases and J gave up 6 bases; unmatched junction bases: 7. CDR3 nucleotide sequence: TGTGCCAGTAGCCCCGGACAGGGTGGCGAGCAGTACTTC. Translation gives CASSPGQGGEQYF.

V is TRBV6-5 and J is TRBJ2-1; TRBD2 agrees at 9 bases. Germline lookup yields CDR1 MNHEY and CDR2 SVGAGI. The CDR3 spans 12 residues. V was clipped by 6 bases and J by 9 bases; unmatched bases: 3. This CDR3 is CASRRGGGEQFF. Written as DNA, the CDR3 is TGTGCCAGCAGGCGGGGGGGTGGTGAGCAGTTCTTC.

This chain joins TRBV5-6 and TRBJ1-2; TRBD1 matches 7 bases. V lost 0 bases and J lost 2; bases outside the gene matches: 7. The CDR3 is 16 amino acids. Germline CDR1 is SGHDT and CDR2 is YYEEEE. Written as DNA, the CDR3 is TGTGCCAGCAGCTTGGCTAGACAGGGTATGAACTATGGCTACACCTTC. It translates to CASSLARQGMNYGYTF.

V is TRBV7-2 and J is TRBJ2-7, with a weak D call TRBD2 (5 bases). Trimming removed 3 bases from V and 3 bases from J, with 9 bases in between. The germline gives CDR1 SGHTA, CDR2 FQGNSA. The CDR3 runs to 13 residues. CDR3 sequence reads: CASSLGRIYEQYF. CDR3 DNA sequence: TGTGCCAGCAGCTTGGGGAGAATCTACGAGCAGTACTTC.

This rearrangement joins TRBV19 to TRBJ1-2, with a weak D call TRBD1 (6 bases). Germline assignment: CDR1 LNHDA and CDR2 SQIVND (reference sequence). The V end lost 5 bases, the J end lost 8 bases, and 12 bases lay between the germline ends. The CDR3 sequence is 12 residues long. The chain's CDR3 is CASSGQFWGYTF. The CDR3 nucleotides read TGTGCCAGTAGTGGACAGTTTTGGGGCTACACCTTC.

The CDR3 DNA reads TGTGCCAGCAGCACCCGGACAGGGGGCCCCTTCGAGCAGTACTTC. Its translation is CASSTRTGGPFEQYF. The gene calls are TRBV6-5 and TRBJ2-7, with TRBD1 matching 11 bases. The CDR3 sequence is 15 residues long. Germline V CDR1 and CDR2: MNHEY, SVGAGI. V was clipped by 6 bases and J by 6 bases; unmatched bases: 10.

This chain joins TRBV9 and TRBJ2-5; 7 bases are a match to TRBD1. Germline CDR1 reads SGDLS; CDR2 reads YYNGEE. V was pared by 2 bases and J by 3 bases, with 1 base of the junction left unmatched. There are 13 residues in the CDR3. CDR3 in amino acids: CASSVDRKETQYF. CDR3 DNA sequence: TGTGCCAGCAGCGTGGACAGGAAAGAGACCCAGTACTTC.

This clone was recorded only once. The chain is built from TRBV6-6 and TRBJ2-3; 8 bases match TRBD1. The germline gives CDR1 MNHNY, CDR2 SVGAGI (reference sequence). Trimming took 5 bases from V and 6 from J; bases not matched to a gene: 13. The CDR3 runs to 16 residues. The CDR3 reads CASSSKDRALWDTQYF. In DNA, the CDR3 is TGTGCCAGCAGTAGCAAGGACAGGGCACTATGGGATACGCAGTATTTT.

The chain joins TRBV29-1 to TRBJ1-2, with TRBD1 matching 8 bases. V gave up 5 bases and J gave up 4 bases; unmatched junction bases: 6. CDR3 length: 13 residues. The germline V gene encodes CDR1 SQVTM and CDR2 ANQGSEA. The CDR3 DNA is TGCAGCGTTTTTGGACAGGGTACCTATGGCTACACCTTC. Translation: CSVFGQGTYGYTF. The complete variable domain, with remaining parts taken from reference TRBV29-1 and TRBJ1-2, reads SAVISQKPSRDICQRGTSLTIQCQVDSQVTMMFWYRQQPGQSLTLIATANQGSEATYESGFVIDKFPISRPNLTFSTLTVSNMSPEDSSIYLCSVFGQGTYGYTFGSGTRLTVV.

The chain recombines TRBV6-5 with TRBJ1-6; 7 positions match TRBD1. Germline lookup yields CDR1 MNHEY and CDR2 SVGAGI. The V segment lost 2 bases and the J segment 9 bases; nucleotides outside the gene matches: 7. This CDR3 has 15 amino acids. This CDR3 is CASSYLDRVFSPLHF. CDR3 coding DNA: TGTGCCAGCAGTTACCTTGACAGGGTGTTTTCACCCCTCCACTTT.

V usage is TRBV28 and J usage is TRBJ2-6; D unresolved. V lost 5 bases and J 0 bases, leaving 11 bases between the germline ends. Germline CDR1 and CDR2: MDHEN and SYDVKM. The CDR3 length is 16 residues. In DNA, the CDR3 is TGTGCCAGCAGTGGGCAGGCTTACTCTGGGGCCAACGTCCTGACTTTC. It codes for CASSGQAYSGANVLTF.

The gene calls are TRBV9 and TRBJ1-6; 8 bases line up with TRBD1. The CDR3 consists of 16 residues. V lost 0 bases and J lost 5; bases outside the gene matches: 4. In germline, CDR1 is SGDLS, CDR2 YYNGEE. The CDR3 DNA reads TGTGCCAGCAGCGTAGAGGCAGGGGGCGATAATTCACCCCTCCACTTT. It is translated as CASSVEAGGDNSPLHF.

The genes are TRBV27 and TRBJ2-3; no firm D call. This CDR3 is built from 15 residues. V lost 6 bases and J lost 5, with 18 bases in between. The germline V gene has CDR1 MNHEY and CDR2 SMNVEV (reference sequence). In nucleotides, the CDR3 is TGTGCCAGCAGGGCCTTTCCCGCACAACGAGATACGCAGTATTTT. It encodes CASRAFPAQRDTQYF.

The chain recombines TRBV29-1 with TRBJ1-2; 9 bases are a match to TRBD1. This CDR3 is 17 amino acids long. Germline lookup yields CDR1 SQVTM and CDR2 ANQGSEA. Losses at the gene ends were 0 bases for V and 1 base for J; bases not matched to a gene: 9. CDR3 amino acids: CSVEDIGQGRNNYGYTF. The CDR3 nucleotides are TGCAGCGTTGAAGATATCGGACAGGGGAGGAATAACTATGGCTACACCTTC.

The J gene is TRBJ2-3, the V gene TRBV4-3, with D perhaps TRBD1 (5 bases). Trimming took off 0 bases at V and 6 bases at J, with 16 bases between the two ends. The length of the CDR3 is 16 residues. Germline CDR1 reads LGHNA; CDR2 reads YSLEER. This chain's CDR3 is CASSQEGQGFDDTQYF. The DNA of the CDR3 is TGCGCCAGCAGCCAAGAGGGGCAGGGCTTTGATGATACGCAGTATTTT.

The genes are TRBV11-3 and TRBJ1-1; no firm D call. Germline V gene data show CDR1 as SGHNT and CDR2 as YENEEA. Trimming pared 5 bases from V and 4 bases from J, leaving 11 bases between. CDR3 length: 13 residues. CDR3 region: CASSPGRSTEAFF. DNA of the CDR3: TGTGCCAGCAGCCCGGGGAGGAGCACTGAAGCTTTCTTT.

This clone was counted at least ten times. The rearrangement joins TRBV9 to TRBJ1-1; no firm D call. Germline CDR1 and CDR2: SGDLS and YYNGEE. Trimming cost V 0 bases and J 0 bases, with 9 bases left between them. This CDR3 is 15 amino acids long. The CDR3: CASSVDSRMNTEAFF. The CDR3 DNA sequence: TGTGCCAGCAGCGTAGACTCGAGGATGAACACTGAAGCTTTCTTT.

The chain joins TRBV9 to TRBJ2-7; D remains ambiguous. The CDR3 spans 13 residues. From germline, CDR1 is SGDLS and CDR2 YYNGEE. V lost 0 bases, J lost 7 bases, and 11 bases lay in between. CDR3 DNA: TGTGCCAGCAGCGTAGACCTAGACGCGGAGCAGTACTTC. Protein: CASSVDLDAEQYF.